Below, 32 T cell receptor beta chains from the same sample are listed, as sequenced in a study of blood T cell repertoires in COVID-19. Measured with immunoSEQ multiplex PCR; TCRdb has only the in-frame clones, and not every one. This table has more than 300,000 clones, around nine tenths appearing once. Sequencing was done on a sample of peripheral blood. The receptors originated from a woman under 40 with COVID-19, enrolled during active disease.

The chain employs TRBV4-2 and TRBJ1-5; weak D call: TRBD1 (6 bases). CDR1 LGHNA and CDR2 YNFKEQ come from the germline V gene. The CDR3 is 18 amino acids. Trimming took off 3 bases at V and 3 bases at J, with 21 bases between the two ends. CDR3 DNA sequence: TGTGCCAGCAGCCAGGACAGTGACCTGGGCCTGATCAATCAGCCCCAGCATTTT. Translating gives CASSQDSDLGLINQPQHF.

This clone appeared once. The chain is built from TRBV10-3 and TRBJ2-3; D unresolved. The CDR3 is 11 amino acids. Trimming removed 3 bases at V and 5 bases at J, with 3 bases between. Germline V lookup: CDR1 ENHRY, CDR2 SYGVKD. DNA for the CDR3: TGTGCCATCAGTGACGGAGATACGCAGTATTTT. Amino acids: CAISDGDTQYF.

This clone is a singleton in its sample. This chain connects TRBV6-5 to TRBJ1-3; 8 nucleotides line up with TRBD1. CDR1 and CDR2 from the germline V gene are MNHEY and SVGAGI. With V trimmed by 4 bases and J by 5 bases, 4 bases remained unmatched. This CDR3 comprises 14 residues. The CDR3 region has the DNA TGTGCCAGCAGTTTGCGACAGGGGAGAAACACCATATATTTT. This gives the protein CASSLRQGRNTIYF.

The V call is TRBV9, the J call TRBJ1-1, with 8 bases fitting TRBD1. CDR3 length: 15 amino acids. CDR1 and CDR2 (germline): SGDLS, YYNGEE. V was pared by 3 bases and J by 5 bases, with 9 bases of the junction left unmatched. The CDR3 protein is CASSEHRGRGTEAFF. CDR3 DNA sequence: TGTGCCAGCAGCGAACACAGGGGGAGGGGGACTGAAGCTTTCTTT.

This rearrangement joins TRBV28 to TRBJ2-7; TRBD1 matches at 9 bases. CDR3 length: 15 residues. The junction had 6 bases not matched to a gene; V was cut back by 4 bases and J by 2 bases. Per germline, CDR1 MDHEN and CDR2 SYDVKM. The CDR3 spells CASSYRDRVTYEQYV. CDR3 coding DNA: TGTGCCAGCAGTTACCGGGACAGGGTGACCTACGAGCAGTACGTC.

The V call is TRBV7-9, the J call TRBJ1-4; no clear D. The ends were cut back, 5 bases at V and 6 bases at J, with 10 bases in the middle. The CDR3 is 13 residues long. Germline V gene sequence: CDR1 SEHNR, CDR2 FQNEAQ (reference sequence). This CDR3 reads CASSHPGYEKLFF. The CDR3 DNA sequence: TGTGCCAGCAGCCACCCGGGGTATGAAAAACTGTTTTTT.

This clone was counted between two and nine times. The chain carries TRBV5-6 and TRBJ2-2; D gene unclear. The length of the CDR3 is 15 residues. The V end was cut by 4 bases, the J end by 1 base, with 11 bases between. Germline assignment: CDR1 SGHDT and CDR2 YYEEEE. Here the CDR3 DNA reads TGTGCCAGCAGCCCTGACTTTGGGAACACCGGGGAGCTGTTTTTT. It is translated as CASSPDFGNTGELFF.

CDR3 in DNA: TGTGCCATCAGTCCGGGACTAGCGTTGACAGATACGCAGTATTTT. Its protein product is CAISPGLALTDTQYF. The chain couples TRBV10-3 to TRBJ2-3; 10 bases fit TRBD2. Trimming at V came to 5 bases and at J to 3 bases, leaving 5 bases not matched to a gene. The CDR3 is made up of 15 amino acids. CDR1 and CDR2 from the germline V gene are ENHRY and SYGVKD.

The V call is TRBV2, the J call TRBJ1-3; 8 bases match TRBD1. This CDR3 is built from 16 residues. Germline lookup yields CDR1 SNHLY and CDR2 FYNNEI. The trim removed 3 bases at V and 0 bases at J, leaving 4 bases unmatched. The CDR3 nucleotides read TGTGCCAGCAGTGAGTTTGACAGGGGCTCTGGAAACACCATATATTTT. Amino acid sequence: CASSEFDRGSGNTIYF.

This clone was counted a single time. The rearrangement links TRBV3-1 (or the pseudogene TRBV3-2) to TRBJ1-1; D might be TRBD1 (6 bases). This CDR3 contains 14 residues. The germline gives CDR1 LGHDT, CDR2 YNNKEL (reference sequence). Trimming removed 4 bases from V and 7 bases from J, with 16 bases in between. The CDR3 loop is CASSPTGKRGEAFF. DNA for the CDR3: TGTGCCAGCAGCCCAACAGGGAAAAGGGGTGAAGCTTTCTTT.

This clone was found many times. The chain combines TRBV6-2 or TRBV6-3 with TRBJ2-7, with D unresolved. Deletions cut 0 bases from V and 4 bases from J, with 7 bases between. CDR1 is MNHEY and CDR2 is SVGEGT in the germline V gene. The CDR3 extends over 13 amino acids. As DNA, the CDR3 is TGTGCCAGCAGTTACTCTGGGCCTTACGAGCAGTACTTC. The encoded protein is CASSYSGPYEQYF.

This clone has just a few counts. This rearrangement joins TRBV7-9 to TRBJ2-7; perhaps TRBD1 as D (6 bases). Germline CDR1 reads SEHNR; CDR2 reads FQNEAQ (reference sequence). The CDR3 covers 15 residues. The V end was cut by 5 bases, the J end by 0 bases, with 14 bases between. CDR3 coding DNA: TGTGCCAGCAGCAGCCGGGACACCAGCTCCTACGAGCAGTACTTC. Its protein product is CASSSRDTSSYEQYF.

This clone was found a few times. V is TRBV9 and J is TRBJ1-1, with TRBD1 matching 8 bases. CDR1 and CDR2 (germline): SGDLS, YYNGEE. This CDR3 contains 14 residues. The V and J ends lost 5 bases and 1 base, in that order; junction bases with no gene match: 4. CDR3 sequence (DNA): TGTGCCAGCAGTGGGACAGGCGAGAACACTGAAGCTTTCTTT. Its translation is CASSGTGENTEAFF. Drawing the rest from reference TRBV9 and TRBJ1-1, the complete variable domain is DSGVTQTPKHLITATGQRVTLRCSPRSGDLSVYWYQQSLDQGLQFLIQYYNGEERAKGNILERFSAQQFPDLHSELNLSSLELGDSALYFCASSGTGENTEAFFGQGTRLTVV.

V usage is TRBV7-2 and J usage is TRBJ2-1, with 10 nucleotides matching TRBD1. Trimming at V came to 6 bases and at J to 4 bases, leaving 6 bases not matched to a gene. This CDR3 spans 15 amino acids. CDR1 SGHTA and CDR2 FQGNSA come from the germline V gene. The CDR3 reads CASSRDRGSYNEQFF. CDR3 nucleotides: TGTGCCAGCAGTCGGGACAGGGGTTCATACAATGAGCAGTTCTTC.

V and J are TRBV2 and TRBJ1-2; 8 nucleotides match TRBD1. The CDR3 has 16 amino acids. Germline assignment: CDR1 SNHLY and CDR2 FYNNEI. With V trimmed by 5 bases and J by 0 bases, 8 bases remained unmatched. CDR3 in DNA: TGTGCCAGCAGTCGACAGGGGTCCGGAGCTAACTATGGCTACACCTTC. This codes for CASSRQGSGANYGYTF.

CDR3 amino acids: CASSTQGWDEQFF. CDR3 bases: TGTGCCAGTAGTACACAGGGATGGGATGAGCAGTTCTTC. The chain combines TRBV19 with TRBJ2-1, with D maybe TRBD1 (6 bases). Germline CDR1 LNHDA, CDR2 SQIVND (reference sequence). Trimming took 4 bases from V and 8 from J, leaving 12 bases between them. The CDR3 runs 13 residues.

This clone was counted a few times. This chain links TRBV7-3 with TRBJ2-3, with TRBD2 matching 9 bases. The CDR3 consists of 15 residues. J gave up 2 bases and V 6 bases, and 6 bases lay outside the gene matches. Per germline, CDR1 SGHTA and CDR2 FQGTGA. The CDR3 DNA reads TGTGCCAGCAGTTCTAGCGGGGCTTACACAGATACGCAGTATTTT. Translating it yields CASSSSGAYTDTQYF.

The chain couples TRBV3-1 (or the pseudogene TRBV3-2) to TRBJ1-3; a possible D gene is TRBD1 (5 bases). The V gene lost 5 bases and the J gene lost 0 bases, with 8 bases spanning the gap. The germline V gene has CDR1 LGHDT and CDR2 YNNKEL (reference sequence). The CDR3 is 14 residues long. The CDR3 DNA is TGTGCCAGCAGCGTCCAGGGCTCTGGAAACACCATATATTTT. It specifies CASSVQGSGNTIYF.

The V call is TRBV11-2, the J call TRBJ1-1, with D possibly TRBD1 on 5 matching bases. The CDR3 runs 15 residues. Germline CDR1 SGHAT, CDR2 FQNNGV. V was cut by 0 bases and J by 4 bases, with 12 bases left in between. CDR3: CASSLEPGMVTEAFF. CDR3 nucleotides: TGTGCCAGCAGCTTAGAGCCAGGGATGGTCACTGAAGCTTTCTTT.

V and J are TRBV7-9 and TRBJ1-2, with TRBD1 identical over 9 bases. This CDR3 has 14 amino acids. The V gene end was trimmed by 5 bases and the J gene end by 4 bases; junction bases not matched to a gene: 5. Per germline, CDR1 SEHNR and CDR2 FQNEAQ (reference sequence). The CDR3 protein is CASSDGTGSYGYTF. The CDR3 DNA sequence: TGTGCCAGCAGCGATGGGACAGGGAGCTATGGCTACACCTTC.

The chain links TRBV5-4 to TRBJ2-5; 7 positions agree with TRBD1. CDR1 and CDR2 (germline): SGHNT, YYREEE (reference sequence). V was pared by 2 bases and J by 5 bases, with 6 bases of the junction left unmatched. The CDR3 spans 14 residues. Here the CDR3 DNA reads TGTGCCAGCAGCTTCCCGGGACAGCCGGAGACCCAGTACTTC. Protein sequence: CASSFPGQPETQYF.

The chain has TRBV27 and TRBJ1-2; 7 bases line up with TRBD1. CDR1 is MNHEY and CDR2 is SMNVEV in the germline V gene (reference sequence). With V trimmed by 5 bases and J by 8 bases, 11 bases remained unmatched. This CDR3 has 14 residues. This chain's CDR3 is CASSPRDRVGGYTF. For the CDR3, the DNA is TGTGCCAGCAGTCCCCGCGACAGGGTAGGGGGCTACACCTTC.

The chain links TRBV6-6 to TRBJ1-5; D remains ambiguous. The CDR3 sequence is 12 residues long. V was trimmed by 5 bases and J by 9 bases, leaving 11 bases between them. The germline gives CDR1 MNHNY, CDR2 SVGAGI (reference sequence). The CDR3 spells CASSPRSWPQHF. CDR3 DNA sequence: TGTGCCAGCAGTCCGAGGTCGTGGCCCCAGCATTTT.

CDR3 in DNA: TGCGCCAGCAGCCGCAGGGGACAGGGTGCTTCACCCCTCCACTTT. It is translated as CASSRRGQGASPLHF. The chain combines TRBV4-1 with TRBJ1-6; 9 bases agree with TRBD1. The CDR3 is made up of 15 amino acids. Germline assignment: CDR1 MGHRA and CDR2 YSYEKL. Losses at the gene ends were 4 bases for V and 9 bases for J; bases not matched to a gene: 7.

The chain joins TRBV11-3 to TRBJ2-2; D is uncertain. The CDR3 has 14 residues. Trimming stripped 3 bases from V and 5 bases from J, with 10 bases between. Germline loops: CDR1 SGHNT, CDR2 YENEEA. The CDR3 region has the DNA TGTGCCAGCAGCTTCGGCAGGTGGACCGGGGAGCTGTTTTTT. Protein sequence: CASSFGRWTGELFF.

This chain connects TRBV29-1 to TRBJ2-3; tentative D call: TRBD2 (5 bases). V was trimmed by 3 bases and J by 1 base, leaving 5 bases between them. Germline V gives CDR1 SQVTM, CDR2 ANQGSEA. CDR3 length equals 12 residues. CDR3 bases: TGCAGCGTTGACGGGGGCACAGATACGCAGTATTTT. Translated, it gives CSVDGGTDTQYF.

The chain uses TRBV11-2 and TRBJ2-3; D remains ambiguous. CDR3 length: 13 residues. V lost 6 bases, J lost 0 bases, and 7 bases lay in between. Germline assignment: CDR1 SGHAT and CDR2 FQNNGV. CDR3 sequence (DNA): TGTGCCAGCAGGGGCCGCAGCACAGATACGCAGTATTTT. Translating it yields CASRGRSTDTQYF.

The chain has TRBV11-3 and TRBJ2-3; D remains ambiguous. V shed 5 bases and J shed 0 bases, with 9 bases lying between them. The CDR3 consists of 14 residues. Germline V CDR1 and CDR2: SGHNT, YENEEA. The CDR3 coding sequence is TGTGCCAGCAGCGCACGGGTTAGCACAGATACGCAGTATTTT. Its translation: CASSARVSTDTQYF. The full variable domain, completed using reference TRBV11-3 and TRBJ2-3, is EAGVVQSPRYKIIEKKQPVAFWCNPISGHNTLYWYLQNLGQGPELLIRYENEEAVDDSQLPKDRFSAERLKGVDSTLKIQPAELGDSAVYLCASSARVSTDTQYFGPGTRLTVL.

This clone was observed a handful of times. This sequence joins TRBV2 and TRBJ1-1; D remains unclear. V was shortened by 1 base and J by 4 bases, with 7 bases between the two germline ends. The germline V gene encodes CDR1 SNHLY and CDR2 FYNNEI. The length of the CDR3 is 13 residues. The CDR3, as DNA: TGTGCCAGCAGTGAAGGGAGCTTCACTGAAGCTTTCTTT. This translates into CASSEGSFTEAFF.

V usage is TRBV6-2 or TRBV6-3 and J usage is TRBJ1-6; D gene uncertain. Germline V gene data show CDR1 as MNHEY and CDR2 as SVGEGT. CDR3 length equals 15 residues. The germline V and J ends were trimmed by 0 bases and 14 bases, with 17 bases remaining between them. The CDR3 loop is CASSYSGSFVEALHF. The CDR3 DNA sequence: TGTGCCAGCAGTTACTCGGGCAGCTTTGTGGAGGCCCTCCACTTT.

The sample holds a few counts of this clone. The V gene is TRBV24-1, the J gene TRBJ2-1, with 13 bases fitting TRBD2. With V trimmed by 0 bases and J by 9 bases, 4 bases remained unmatched. The CDR3 contains 16 residues. Germline lookup yields CDR1 KGHDR and CDR2 SFDVKD. CDR3 coding DNA: TGTGCCACCAGTGATTTGCGACTAGCGGGGGGCGGTGAGCAGTTCTTC. Translated, it gives CATSDLRLAGGGEQFF.

This chain uses TRBV7-9 with TRBJ1-2, with 7 bases aligning to TRBD1. J was trimmed by 8 bases and V by 3 bases; bases with no gene match: 9. In germline, CDR1 is SEHNR, CDR2 FQNEAQ (reference sequence). The CDR3 is made up of 14 amino acids. CDR3 loop: CASSFSGQVEGYTF. CDR3 DNA: TGTGCCAGCAGCTTTAGCGGACAGGTTGAGGGCTACACCTTC.